These T cell receptor beta chains were read from a single sample in a study of cytomegalovirus exposure and HLA in healthy donors. Sequencing used immunoSEQ multiplex PCR; TCRdb keeps in-frame clones, though not all of them. The sample shows a few hundred thousand clones, 77% of them seen only once. Sequencing was done on a sample of PBMCs. The receptors were sampled from a woman in her sixties or seventies in good health and CMV-seropositive. Both conserved end residues are part of each CDR3. Each record gives: J gene, CDR3 length, clone size, D gene, V gene, CDR3 protein, CDR3 DNA. The D gene is left open where the match is weak. Only part of the rows carry a size: once, few, many, or a class if the clone is expanded.

j_gene: TRBJ1-3
len: 13
abundance: .
d_gene: .
v_gene: TRBV2
CDR3aa: CASSEWEGNTIYF
CDR3nt: TGTGCCAGCAGTGAATGGGAGGGAAACACCATATATTTT

j_gene: TRBJ2-7
len: 13
abundance: .
d_gene: .
v_gene: TRBV5-1
CDR3aa: CASSFGHSYEQYF
CDR3nt: TGCGCCAGCAGCTTTGGACATTCCTACGAGCAGTACTTC

j_gene: TRBJ1-5
len: 14
abundance: .
d_gene: .
v_gene: TRBV30
CDR3aa: CAWSVEAVNQPQHF
CDR3nt: TGTGCCTGGAGTGTAGAGGCAGTCAATCAGCCCCAGCATTTT

j_gene: TRBJ1-2
len: 15
abundance: .
d_gene: TRBD1
v_gene: TRBV28
CDR3aa: CASSRDRGLLFGYTF
CDR3nt: TGTGCCAGCTCCCGGGACAGGGGCCTCCTTTTCGGCTACACCTTC

j_gene: TRBJ2-5
len: 13
abundance: .
d_gene: TRBD2
v_gene: TRBV2
CDR3aa: CASSTSGGETQYF
CDR3nt: TGTGCCAGCAGTACTAGCGGGGGAGAGACCCAGTACTTC

j_gene: TRBJ2-1
len: 15
abundance: .
d_gene: TRBD2
v_gene: TRBV5-1
CDR3aa: CASSLTLAGANEQFF
CDR3nt: TGCGCCAGCAGCTTGACACTAGCGGGGGCCAATGAGCAGTTCTTC

j_gene: TRBJ1-1
len: 14
abundance: .
d_gene: TRBD1
v_gene: TRBV6-5
CDR3aa: CASSVGQLNTEAFF
CDR3nt: TGTGCCAGCAGTGTGGGACAGTTGAACACTGAAGCTTTCTTT

j_gene: TRBJ1-2
len: 13
abundance: .
d_gene: TRBD1
v_gene: TRBV6-5
CDR3aa: CASTKGRGRGYTF
CDR3nt: TGTGCCAGCACCAAAGGCAGGGGGCGAGGCTACACCTTC

j_gene: TRBJ1-2
len: 15
abundance: .
d_gene: .
v_gene: TRBV10-1
CDR3aa: CASSESRGYGYGYTF
CDR3nt: TGCGCCAGCAGTGAGTCCCGCGGGTACGGATATGGCTACACCTTC

j_gene: TRBJ2-7
len: 14
abundance: few
d_gene: TRBD1
v_gene: TRBV7-8
CDR3aa: CASSPGTGPYEQYF
CDR3nt: TGTGCCAGCAGCCCCGGGACAGGGCCATACGAGCAGTACTTC

j_gene: TRBJ1-2
len: 15
abundance: once
d_gene: .
v_gene: TRBV6-5
CDR3aa: CASSRNRGGDYGYTF
CDR3nt: TGTGCCAGCAGCCGCAATCGGGGGGGGGACTATGGCTACACCTTC

j_gene: TRBJ1-1
len: 16
abundance: .
d_gene: TRBD1
v_gene: TRBV4-1
CDR3aa: CASSSRRTGSRTEAFF
CDR3nt: TGCGCCAGCAGCTCAAGAAGGACAGGGTCGAGGACTGAAGCTTTCTTT

j_gene: TRBJ2-1
len: 15
abundance: .
d_gene: .
v_gene: TRBV5-1
CDR3aa: CASSLGAGFYNEQFF
CDR3nt: TGCGCCAGCAGCTTGGGGGCGGGGTTCTACAATGAGCAGTTCTTC

j_gene: TRBJ2-1
len: 13
abundance: once
d_gene: .
v_gene: TRBV28
CDR3aa: CASSRQWDNEQFF
CDR3nt: TGTGCCAGCAGCAGACAGTGGGACAATGAGCAGTTCTTC

j_gene: TRBJ1-2
len: 13
abundance: .
d_gene: TRBD1
v_gene: TRBV18
CDR3aa: CASSPDRVKGYTF
CDR3nt: TGTGCCAGCTCACCTGACAGGGTAAAAGGCTACACCTTC

j_gene: TRBJ1-1
len: 13
abundance: .
d_gene: .
v_gene: TRBV4-1
CDR3aa: CASSPQTNTEAFF
CDR3nt: TGCGCCAGCAGCCCCCAAACTAACACTGAAGCTTTCTTT

j_gene: TRBJ1-2
len: 12
abundance: .
d_gene: .
v_gene: TRBV28
CDR3aa: CASSDRAYGYTF
CDR3nt: TGTGCCAGCAGTGACAGAGCTTATGGCTACACCTTC

j_gene: TRBJ2-1
len: 17
abundance: .
d_gene: TRBD2
v_gene: TRBV9
CDR3aa: CASSPRLAGPSYNEQFF
CDR3nt: TGTGCCAGCAGCCCAAGACTAGCGGGACCCTCCTACAATGAGCAGTTCTTC

j_gene: TRBJ2-2
len: 12
abundance: .
d_gene: .
v_gene: TRBV18
CDR3aa: CASSLQTGELFF
CDR3nt: TGTGCCAGCTCACTCCAGACCGGGGAGCTGTTTTTT

j_gene: TRBJ2-7
len: 15
abundance: .
d_gene: TRBD1
v_gene: TRBV5-4
CDR3aa: CASSFGGRGQNEQYF
CDR3nt: TGTGCCAGCAGCTTTGGGGGCAGGGGGCAGAACGAGCAGTACTTC

j_gene: TRBJ2-5
len: 20
abundance: .
d_gene: TRBD2
v_gene: TRBV12-5
CDR3aa: CASGLVRPTEGREYLETQYF
CDR3nt: TGTGCTAGTGGTTTGGTACGTCCCACCGAGGGGCGGGAGTATCTCGAGACCCAGTACTTC

j_gene: TRBJ2-2
len: 13
abundance: .
d_gene: .
v_gene: TRBV7-3
CDR3aa: CASSSANTGELFF
CDR3nt: TGTGCCAGCAGCTCCGCGAACACCGGGGAGCTGTTTTTT

j_gene: TRBJ1-4
len: 14
abundance: once
d_gene: TRBD1
v_gene: TRBV7-2
CDR3aa: CASSYGTANEKLFF
CDR3nt: TGTGCCAGCAGCTACGGGACAGCTAATGAAAAACTGTTTTTT

j_gene: TRBJ2-7
len: 16
abundance: once
d_gene: TRBD1
v_gene: TRBV19
CDR3aa: CASSPYPGTGSYEQYF
CDR3nt: TGTGCCAGTAGCCCCTACCCCGGGACAGGGTCCTACGAGCAGTACTTC

j_gene: TRBJ2-7
len: 16
abundance: .
d_gene: .
v_gene: TRBV7-2
CDR3aa: CASSLVLGGGNYEQYF
CDR3nt: TGTGCCAGCAGCTTAGTGTTGGGGGGGGGCAATTACGAGCAGTACTTC

j_gene: TRBJ2-1
len: 17
abundance: few
d_gene: .
v_gene: TRBV7-2
CDR3aa: CASSPPGSTGGLVGEFF
CDR3nt: TGTGCCAGCAGCCCACCGGGATCGACGGGGGGCCTAGTGGGAGAGTTCTTC

j_gene: TRBJ2-3
len: 17
abundance: .
d_gene: TRBD2
v_gene: TRBV5-1
CDR3aa: CASSLVVLAGAADTQYF
CDR3nt: TGCGCCAGCAGCTTGGTAGTCCTAGCGGGAGCCGCAGATACGCAGTATTTT

j_gene: TRBJ2-1
len: 15
abundance: .
d_gene: .
v_gene: TRBV11-2
CDR3aa: CASSRTGGTDNEQFF
CDR3nt: TGTGCCAGCAGCCGGACCGGCGGGACCGACAATGAGCAGTTCTTC

j_gene: TRBJ1-4
len: 14
abundance: .
d_gene: TRBD1
v_gene: TRBV5-4
CDR3aa: CASSDRQGNEKLFF
CDR3nt: TGTGCCAGCAGCGATCGACAGGGAAATGAAAAACTGTTTTTT

j_gene: TRBJ2-7
len: 15
abundance: once
d_gene: TRBD1
v_gene: TRBV28
CDR3aa: CASSDPGTASYEQYF
CDR3nt: TGTGCCAGCAGTGACCCCGGGACAGCCTCCTACGAGCAGTACTTC

j_gene: TRBJ2-3
len: 15
abundance: .
d_gene: .
v_gene: TRBV7-3
CDR3aa: CASSLMGHGTDTQYF
CDR3nt: TGTGCCAGCAGCTTAATGGGACACGGCACAGATACGCAGTATTTT

j_gene: TRBJ2-1
len: 16
abundance: .
d_gene: TRBD2
v_gene: TRBV19
CDR3aa: CASSKSSGSVYNEQFF
CDR3nt: TGTGCCAGTAGTAAATCCAGCGGGAGTGTGTACAATGAGCAGTTCTTC

j_gene: TRBJ2-5
len: 18
abundance: .
d_gene: .
v_gene: TRBV11-2
CDR3aa: CASSLRFDGAGWWETQYF
CDR3nt: TGTGCCAGCAGCTTACGTTTCGATGGGGCAGGGTGGTGGGAGACCCAGTACTTC

j_gene: TRBJ2-1
len: 14
abundance: once
d_gene: .
v_gene: TRBV2
CDR3aa: CASSERGAYNEQFF
CDR3nt: TGTGCCAGCAGTGAACGGGGGGCATACAATGAGCAGTTCTTC

j_gene: TRBJ1-6
len: 14
abundance: .
d_gene: .
v_gene: TRBV30
CDR3aa: CAWSVDSGGSPLHF
CDR3nt: TGTGCCTGGAGTGTGGACAGTGGCGGTTCACCCCTCCACTTT

j_gene: TRBJ1-1
len: 14
abundance: .
d_gene: .
v_gene: TRBV11-2
CDR3aa: CASSLVRGNTEAFF
CDR3nt: TGTGCCAGCAGCTTAGTTCGGGGGAACACTGAAGCTTTCTTT

j_gene: TRBJ2-3
len: 14
abundance: .
d_gene: .
v_gene: TRBV5-1
CDR3aa: CASSFTSGEDTQYF
CDR3nt: TGCGCCAGCAGCTTCACTTCAGGGGAAGATACGCAGTATTTT

j_gene: TRBJ2-4
len: 15
abundance: .
d_gene: TRBD2
v_gene: TRBV28
CDR3aa: CASRLAGGLVNIQYF
CDR3nt: TGTGCCAGCAGGCTAGCGGGGGGGCTAGTAAACATTCAGTACTTC

j_gene: TRBJ2-5
len: 14
abundance: .
d_gene: .
v_gene: TRBV29-1
CDR3aa: CSVEGLTRGETQYF
CDR3nt: TGCAGCGTCGAAGGCCTAACCCGGGGTGAGACCCAGTACTTC

j_gene: TRBJ2-3
len: 15
abundance: few
d_gene: TRBD2
v_gene: TRBV6-5
CDR3aa: CASSYSGLGTDTQYF
CDR3nt: TGTGCCAGCAGTTACAGTGGACTAGGGACAGATACGCAGTATTTT

j_gene: TRBJ2-3
len: 16
abundance: .
d_gene: TRBD2
v_gene: TRBV4-2
CDR3aa: CASSQDSREGRDTQYF
CDR3nt: TGTGCCAGCAGCCAAGACTCGCGGGAGGGCCGGGATACGCAGTATTTT

j_gene: TRBJ1-2
len: 18
abundance: .
d_gene: .
v_gene: TRBV9
CDR3aa: CASSVSPTLRGPTYGYTF
CDR3nt: TGTGCCAGCAGCGTATCGCCAACCCTTCGGGGTCCCACATATGGCTACACCTTC

j_gene: TRBJ1-2
len: 14
abundance: .
d_gene: TRBD1
v_gene: TRBV5-1
CDR3aa: CASSPGTGQNGYTF
CDR3nt: TGCGCCAGCAGTCCCGGGACAGGGCAGAATGGCTACACCTTC

j_gene: TRBJ2-5
len: 15
abundance: .
d_gene: TRBD2
v_gene: TRBV27
CDR3aa: CASSPSGVLQETQYF
CDR3nt: TGTGCCAGCAGCCCGAGCGGGGTGCTCCAAGAGACCCAGTACTTC

j_gene: TRBJ1-5
len: 13
abundance: .
d_gene: .
v_gene: TRBV4-3
CDR3aa: CASSQGVSQPQHF
CDR3nt: TGCGCCAGCAGCCAAGGTGTTAGTCAGCCCCAGCATTTT

j_gene: TRBJ1-3
len: 15
abundance: .
d_gene: .
v_gene: TRBV6-5
CDR3aa: CASSYFPVSGNTIYF
CDR3nt: TGTGCCAGCAGTTACTTTCCGGTCTCTGGAAACACCATATATTTT

j_gene: TRBJ2-1
len: 15
abundance: .
d_gene: TRBD2
v_gene: TRBV5-4
CDR3aa: CAVHRAGVSYNEQFF
CDR3nt: TGTGCCGTCCACCGGGCGGGGGTCTCCTACAATGAGCAGTTCTTC

j_gene: TRBJ2-2
len: 13
abundance: .
d_gene: .
v_gene: TRBV5-1
CDR3aa: CASRISNTGELFF
CDR3nt: TGCGCCAGCAGAATCTCGAACACCGGGGAGCTGTTTTTT